This T cell receptor beta chain was sequenced for a study of blood T cells in healthy people across ages. Remarks on this clonotype: The antigen is unknown.

Next came a second PCR, run for about 6 to 12 cycles, which used a sample-barcoded 5' primer along with a J-beta primer mix. Every single cDNA molecule received a tag from a template-switch adaptor with 12 random nucleotides. TCRdb reprocessed the 5' RACE reads via MiXCR and lists one record per CDR3 protein. The table includes hundreds of thousands of distinct CDR3 sequences, roughly 46% detected once. Study outcomes and limitations: Among long-lived donors, naive CD4+ cells were more numerous and diversity higher than in aged donors.

The extraction recovered at least 5 micrograms of total RNA per sample. The length of the CDR3 is 17 residues. In germline, CDR1 is SGHRS, CDR2 YFSETQ. V lost 0 bases, J lost 2 bases, and 3 bases stayed unmatched. This receptor was identified in an elderly man in good health. The chain recombines TRBV5-1 with TRBJ2-1; 12 nucleotides line up with TRBD2. The sample was blood. The CDR3 DNA sequence: TGCGCCAGCAGCTTGGCCCTAGCGGGAGGGCCCTACAATGAGCAGTTCTTC. Translation gives CASSLALAGGPYNEQFF. The full variable domain, rest sourced from reference TRBV5-1 and TRBJ2-1, is KAGVTQTPRYLIKTRGQQVTLSCSPISGHRSVSWYQQTPGQGLQFLFEYFSETQRNKGNFPGRFSGRQFSNSRSEMNVSTLELGDSALYLCASSLALAGGPYNEQFFGPGTRLTVL.